Described below is a single T cell receptor (beta chain) sequence and its context. Its antigen is not known. An approximately 130-subject validation cohort, separate from the approximately 670-subject first cohort, supplied the donors. The record originates from a study of cytomegalovirus exposure and HLA in healthy donors. For the study at large: The same platform was used for the roughly 130 validation repertoires as for the roughly 730 first-cohort repertoires, as reported in a later analysis. Findings and limits, study-wide: The classifier reportedly diagnosed cytomegalovirus status with high specificity and sensitivity.

The data were produced by immunoSEQ multiplex PCR, yet TCRdb's version contains in-frame clones alone and is incomplete. The data hold some 260,000 clones, with about 92% observed a single time. The clonotype originates from a woman under 40 in good health and CMV-seronegative. Sequences were obtained from PBMCs.

CDR3 in amino acids: CASARDRGSNQPQHF. CDR3 nucleotide sequence: TGTGCCAGCGCCCGGGACAGGGGGAGCAATCAGCCCCAGCATTTT. The V call is TRBV6-1, the J call TRBJ1-5; 11 bases align to TRBD1. The CDR3 consists of 15 residues. V shed 8 bases and J 1 base; nucleotides not matched to a gene: 4. Germline V gene sequence: CDR1 MNHNS, CDR2 SASEGT.